The T cell receptor (beta chain) described here comes from a study of OX40 agonist ivuxolimab in advanced cancers. As for the study in general: Head and neck, renal cell, melanoma or hepatocellular carcinoma were the cancers that dose-escalation patients had.

Findings and caveats of the study: In general, CD8+ T cells held more expanded clones than CD4+ did, on average.

Produced via immunoSEQ multiplex PCR; TCRdb's table is partial and in-frame only. The sample gives tens of thousands of clones, less than 95% of which show up once; about 1.8% is in the top ten. This clone was detected only once. Its antigen is unknown. Germline V lookup: CDR1 SGHAT, CDR2 FQNNGV. J lost 0 bases, V lost 0 bases, and 1 base had no gene match. The CDR3 extends over 16 amino acids. The rearrangement links TRBV11-2 to TRBJ2-7, with 11 bases identical to TRBD2. The material was CD4+ or CD8+ T cells sorted from blood, obtained in a trial of the OX40 agonist ivuxolimab. The TCR was taken from an adult with an advanced solid tumor such as melanoma, head and neck, liver or kidney cancer. The CDR3 reads CASSLEGTSGSYEQYF. Written as DNA, the CDR3 is TGTGCCAGCAGCTTAGAGGGGACTAGCGGCTCCTACGAGCAGTACTTC.